This T cell receptor beta chain was sequenced in a study of response to subunit inactivated influenza vaccine. TCRdb itself ran the RT-PCR reads through MiXCR, one entry per CDR3 protein. The sample holds hundreds of thousands of distinct CDR3 sequences; 9.5% to 15% are singletons and the top ten take roughly 7.7%. This CDR3 is 11 amino acids long. Germline V CDR1 and CDR2: KGHSH, LQKENI. V dropped 5 bases and J dropped 7 bases, with 6 bases sitting between them. Worth noting for this clonotype: Its antigen is unidentified.

Notes on the study in general: It was the authors' suggestion that each seasonal influenza vaccination recruits few new T cells.

The TCR comes from a man over 45 who received an inactivated influenza vaccine. The material was non-naive T cells sorted from PBMCs, obtained 14 to 15 days before vaccination. The gene calls are TRBV18 and TRBJ2-1; D gene uncertain. Written as DNA, the CDR3 is TGTGCCAGCTCATCACAGAATGAGCAGTTCTTC. This encodes CASSSQNEQFF.